The 25 T cell receptor beta chains listed next were all sequenced from one sample in a study of T cell responses to AZD1222 COVID-19 vaccine. Sequencing was performed with immunoSEQ multiplex PCR; in TCRdb, only in-frame clones are kept and a portion is missing. The sample includes approximately 97,000 clones, roughly nine tenths of them seen just once. Source: peripheral blood, taken on day 0 of AZD1222 vaccination. The receptors derive from an adult in good health.

The chain links TRBV5-1 to TRBJ2-7; weak D call: TRBD1 (5 bases). CDR3 length: 14 residues. Germline CDR1 is SGHRS and CDR2 is YFSETQ. The ends were cut back, 3 bases at V and 0 bases at J, with 10 bases in the middle. The CDR3 DNA sequence: TGCGCCAGCAGCTGGAGCAGGGACTCCTACGAGCAGTACTTC. Protein: CASSWSRDSYEQYF. The full variable domain, with the rest looked up from reference TRBV5-1 and TRBJ2-7, is KAGVTQTPRYLIKTRGQQVTLSCSPISGHRSVSWYQQTPGQGLQFLFEYFSETQRNKGNFPGRFSGRQFSNSRSEMNVSTLELGDSALYLCASSWSRDSYEQYFGPGTRLTVT.

The chain combines TRBV4-1 with TRBJ1-2, with D possibly being TRBD1 (5 bases). Germline CDR1 is MGHRA and CDR2 is YSYEKL. The V end was cut by 8 bases, the J end by 4 bases, with 11 bases between. The CDR3 covers 12 residues. The CDR3: CASRKGSYGYTF. In DNA, the CDR3 is TGCGCCAGCCGGAAGGGGAGCTATGGCTACACCTTC.

The CDR3 here is CSVVRGPTKNIQYF. The CDR3 coding sequence is TGCAGCGTTGTGCGGGGACCGACCAAAAACATTCAGTACTTC. The chain links TRBV29-1 to TRBJ2-4, with a tentative D call TRBD2 (6 bases). Looked up from germline, CDR1 is SQVTM and CDR2 is ANQGSEA. The CDR3 is 14 amino acids. V lost 4 bases and J 2 bases, leaving 12 bases between the germline ends.

CDR3: CASSLAGAGGFYEQYF. DNA of the CDR3: TGTGCCAGCAGCTTGGCCGGTGCGGGGGGGTTCTACGAGCAGTACTTC. The chain uses TRBV5-4 and TRBJ2-7, with 9 bases identical to TRBD2. This CDR3 has 16 residues. V was pared by 0 bases and J by 3 bases, with 7 bases of the junction left unmatched. Germline V gene data show CDR1 as SGHNT and CDR2 as YYREEE (reference sequence).

The CDR3 nucleotides read TGCAGCGTTGAGAAGGGGGCGAGGTACAATGAGCAGTTCTTC. Amino acid sequence: CSVEKGARYNEQFF. This chain connects TRBV29-1 to TRBJ2-1; 7 bases agree with TRBD1. The CDR3 totals 14 residues. V lost 3 bases and J lost 4; bases outside the gene matches: 6. In germline, CDR1 is SQVTM, CDR2 ANQGSEA.

The rearrangement uses TRBV5-8 and TRBJ1-5; 7 bases align to TRBD1. The germline gives CDR1 SGHTS, CDR2 YDEGEE. The CDR3 is 15 residues long. V was clipped by 0 bases and J by 4 bases; unmatched bases: 4. DNA of the CDR3: TGTGCCAGCAGCTTGGGGGCAGGGGGGAATCAGCCCCAGCATTTT. Protein product: CASSLGAGGNQPQHF.

The chain is built from TRBV10-3 and TRBJ1-1, with D possibly matching TRBD1 (5 bases). The CDR3 extends over 12 amino acids. The V gene lost 2 bases and the J gene lost 10 bases, with 11 bases spanning the gap. CDR1 and CDR2 (germline): ENHRY, SYGVKD. The CDR3 nucleotides read TGTGCCATCAGTGAGGCGGGGGAGAGAGCTTTCTTT. Translation gives CAISEAGERAFF.

The rearrangement joins TRBV12-3 or TRBV12-4 to TRBJ1-2, with 7 nucleotides matching TRBD1. The length of the CDR3 is 13 residues. V gave up 4 bases and J gave up 4 bases; unmatched junction bases: 3. As DNA, the CDR3 is TGTGCCAGCAGTTACGACAGGGTCTATGGCTACACCTTC. It is translated as CASSYDRVYGYTF.

In this sample, this clone turned up a few times. V gene TRBV9 combines with J gene TRBJ1-2, with 7 positions matching TRBD1. Germline V gene data show CDR1 as SGDLS and CDR2 as YYNGEE. J gave up 4 bases and V 3 bases, and 9 bases lay outside the gene matches. The CDR3 totals 15 residues. The CDR3 protein is CASSALGTATYGYTF. The DNA of the CDR3 is TGTGCCAGCAGCGCCCTCGGGACAGCCACCTATGGCTACACCTTC.

This clone was found a few times. The rearrangement uses TRBV11-2 and TRBJ2-7; D not certain. Germline CDR1 and CDR2: SGHAT and FQNNGV. The V gene lost 4 bases and the J gene lost 3 bases, with 4 bases spanning the gap. The CDR3 has 11 residues. This CDR3 reads CASSSLYEQYF. In nucleotides, the CDR3 is TGTGCCAGCAGCTCCCTCTACGAGCAGTACTTC.

This chain uses TRBV6-2 or TRBV6-3 with TRBJ1-5, with D maybe TRBD1 (5 bases). Germline CDR1 is MNHEY and CDR2 is SVGEGT. The germline V and J ends were trimmed by 2 bases and 7 bases, with 24 bases remaining between them. This CDR3 comprises 18 residues. The CDR3 sequence is CASSYPPLGGGLRQPQHF. DNA for the CDR3: TGTGCCAGCAGTTACCCGCCCCTGGGGGGAGGGTTGAGGCAGCCCCAGCATTTT.

The chain combines TRBV5-4 with TRBJ1-1; D is unclear. CDR1 SGHNT and CDR2 YYREEE come from the germline V gene (reference sequence). The CDR3 has 16 amino acids. Trimming removed 4 bases from V and 1 base from J, with 17 bases in between. The CDR3 spells CASSPLGPGGNTEAFF. In DNA form, the CDR3 reads TGTGCCAGCAGCCCACTGGGCCCCGGAGGGAACACTGAAGCTTTCTTT. Variable domain in full (rest from reference TRBV5-4 and TRBJ1-1): ETGVTQSPTHLIKTRGQQVTLRCSSQSGHNTVSWYQQALGQGPQFIFQYYREEENGRGNFPPRFSGLQFPNYSSELNVNALELDDSALYLCASSPLGPGGNTEAFFGQGTRLTVV.

Details on this clone: Additional DNA sequences in this sample encode the identical CDR3. This chain connects TRBV7-3 to TRBJ1-2; 8 bases map to TRBD1. J gave up 4 bases and V 5 bases, and 6 bases lay outside the gene matches. Germline assignment: CDR1 SGHTA and CDR2 FQGTGA. This CDR3 spans 14 amino acids. The CDR3 DNA follows: TGTGCCAGCAGCCCCGGAACAGGGGGCTATGGCTACACCTTC. It encodes CASSPGTGGYGYTF. The full variable domain, rest sourced from reference TRBV7-3 and TRBJ1-2, is GAGVSQTPSNKVTEKGKYVELRCDPISGHTALYWYRQSLGQGPEFLIYFQGTGAADDSGLPNDRFFAVRPEGSVSTLKIQRTERGDSAVYLCASSPGTGGYGYTFGSGTRLTVV.

The chain carries TRBV6-5 and TRBJ1-1; D is ambiguous. CDR1 is MNHEY and CDR2 is SVGAGI in the germline V gene. Trimming removed 5 bases from V and 1 base from J, with 8 bases in between. This CDR3 is built from 13 residues. The CDR3 reads CASSRAGNTEAFF. The CDR3 coding sequence is TGTGCCAGCAGTCGTGCAGGGAACACTGAAGCTTTCTTT.

The table lists this clone with a few counts. The chain joins TRBV5-1 to TRBJ2-7; D gene unclear. This CDR3 has 14 residues. From germline, CDR1 is SGHRS and CDR2 YFSETQ. V lost 1 base and J lost 0, with 8 bases in between. In DNA, the CDR3 is TGCGCCAGCAGCTTGCCGGCGAGCTCCTACGAGCAGTACTTC. Translated: CASSLPASSYEQYF.

V gene TRBV2 combines with J gene TRBJ2-2; 9 bases agree with TRBD1. The J segment lost 6 bases and the V segment lost 4 bases, leaving 0 bases of the junction unmatched. There are 13 residues in the CDR3. Germline lookup yields CDR1 SNHLY and CDR2 FYNNEI. Written as DNA, the CDR3 is TGTGCCAGCAGTGGACAGGGGGCCGGGGAGCTGTTTTTT. Translated, it gives CASSGQGAGELFF.

Of note for this clone: Relative to the germline gene, one junction end is altered; a read error may explain this. The chain carries TRBV9 and TRBJ1-1; 8 positions agree with TRBD1. Germline CDR1 reads SGDLS; CDR2 reads YYNGEE. This CDR3 is built from 15 residues. CDR3 sequence: CASSPGQGWNAEAFF. The CDR3 DNA reads as TGTGCCAGCAGCCCAGGACAGGGATGGAACGCTGAAGCTTTCTTT.

The V gene is TRBV30, the J gene TRBJ1-2, with 7 bases matching TRBD1. This CDR3 region has 12 residues. The ends lost 8 bases at V and 2 bases at J; junction bases unmatched: 5. CDR1 and CDR2 (germline): GTSNPN, SVGIG (reference sequence). Here the CDR3 reads CAGGQLNYGYTF. CDR3 nucleotides: TGTGCCGGGGGACAGCTAAACTATGGCTACACCTTC.

A single count supports this clone. The gene calls are TRBV4-1 and TRBJ2-7; D call uncertain. Germline V gene lookup returns CDR1 MGHRA and CDR2 YSYEKL. This CDR3 spans 14 amino acids. V lost 0 bases to trimming and J lost 5 bases, with 11 bases between them. DNA for the CDR3: TGCGCCAGCAGCCAAGAAGGAGACCCCCACGAGCAGTACTTC. Translating it yields CASSQEGDPHEQYF.

The rearrangement uses TRBV5-4 and TRBJ2-2, with 7 bases fitting TRBD2. The CDR3 spans 15 residues. Germline V gene lookup returns CDR1 SGHNT and CDR2 YYREEE (reference sequence). V was clipped by 0 bases and J by 7 bases; unmatched bases: 6. CDR3 residues: CASSLVTSQGGELFF. DNA of the CDR3: TGTGCCAGCAGCTTGGTGACTAGCCAGGGCGGGGAGCTGTTTTTT.

The chain combines TRBV6-2 or TRBV6-3 with TRBJ1-5; TRBD1 is a possible D gene (6 bases). The CDR3 is made up of 14 amino acids. V lost 3 bases and J lost 5, with 11 bases in between. Germline values: CDR1 MNHEY, CDR2 SVGEGT. As DNA, the CDR3 is TGTGCCAGCAGTTATATGGGGGGCTATCAGCCCCAGCATTTT. Encoded protein: CASSYMGGYQPQHF.

The chain carries TRBV10-3 and TRBJ1-5; 7 bases are shared with TRBD1. Germline V gene lookup returns CDR1 ENHRY and CDR2 SYGVKD. The CDR3 consists of 16 residues. V was clipped by 4 bases and J by 5 bases; unmatched bases: 11. The CDR3, as DNA: TGTGCCATCAGTGGGGGAGGACAGGAGCGGCATCAGCCCCAGCATTTT. This sequence encodes CAISGGGQERHQPQHF.

This clone showed up just a few times. J is TRBJ2-2 and V is TRBV10-1; D is unclear. Looked up from germline, CDR1 is WNHNN and CDR2 is SYGVQD (reference sequence). There are 14 residues in the CDR3. V was trimmed by 3 bases and J by 3 bases, leaving 8 bases between them. The CDR3, as DNA: TGCGCCAGCAGTGACCGACTTGACACCGGGGAGCTGTTTTTT. Protein: CASSDRLDTGELFF.

Only a few counts were recorded for this clone. V gene TRBV4-2 combines with J gene TRBJ2-7; D might be TRBD1 (6 bases). Trimming took 2 bases from V and 2 from J, leaving 7 bases between them. Germline V gives CDR1 LGHNA, CDR2 YNFKEQ. This CDR3 region has 13 residues. The CDR3 protein is CASSQNRAYEQYF. The CDR3 DNA follows: TGTGCCAGCAGCCAAAACAGGGCCTACGAGCAGTACTTC.

This sequence joins TRBV28 and TRBJ1-5; the D is unclear. CDR1 MDHEN and CDR2 SYDVKM come from the germline V gene. V was cut by 5 bases and J by 4 bases, with 18 bases left in between. The CDR3 sequence is 16 residues long. CDR3 loop: CASSGSGLGMNQPQHF. Written as DNA, the CDR3 is TGTGCCAGCAGTGGGTCGGGCCTGGGGATGAATCAGCCCCAGCATTTT.